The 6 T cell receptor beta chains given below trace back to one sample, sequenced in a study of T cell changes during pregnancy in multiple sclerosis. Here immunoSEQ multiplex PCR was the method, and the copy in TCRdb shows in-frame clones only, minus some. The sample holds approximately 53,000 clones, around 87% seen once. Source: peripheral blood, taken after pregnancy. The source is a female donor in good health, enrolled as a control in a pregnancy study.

The CDR3, as DNA: TGTGCCAGCAGCCAACCGGGACAGGGGTCCTACAATGAGCAGTTCTTC. Amino acids: CASSQPGQGSYNEQFF. The chain has TRBV14 and TRBJ2-1; 10 bases map to TRBD1. V shed 2 bases, J shed 1 base, and the junction held 2 bases outside the gene matches. The CDR3 sequence is 16 residues long. Germline assignment: CDR1 SGHDN and CDR2 FVKESK. Looking up the rest from reference TRBV14 and TRBJ2-1 gives the full variable domain: EAGVTQFPSHSVIEKGQTVTLRCDPISGHDNLYWYRRVMGKEIKFLLHFVKESKQDESGMPNNRFLAERTGGTYSTLKVQPAELEDSGVYFCASSQPGQGSYNEQFFGPGTRLTVL.

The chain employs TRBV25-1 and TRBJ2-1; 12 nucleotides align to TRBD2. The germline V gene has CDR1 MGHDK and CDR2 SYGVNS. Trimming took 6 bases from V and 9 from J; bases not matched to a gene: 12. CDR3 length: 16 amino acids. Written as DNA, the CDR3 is TGTGCCAGCAGCACACGACTAGCGGGGGCCTCCGGTGAGCAGTTCTTC. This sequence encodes CASSTRLAGASGEQFF. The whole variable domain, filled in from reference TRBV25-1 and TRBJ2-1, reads EADIYQTPRYLVIGTGKKITLECSQTMGHDKMYWYQQDPGMELHLIHYSYGVNSTEKGDLSSESTVSRIRTEHFPLTLESARPSHTSQYLCASSTRLAGASGEQFFGPGTRLTVL.

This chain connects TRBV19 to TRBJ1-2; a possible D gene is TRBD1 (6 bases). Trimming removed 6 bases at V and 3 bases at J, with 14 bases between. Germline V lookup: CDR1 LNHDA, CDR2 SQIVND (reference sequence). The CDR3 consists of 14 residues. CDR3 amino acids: CASSLADRDYGYTF. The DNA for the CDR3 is TGTGCCAGTAGCCTAGCGGACAGAGACTATGGCTACACCTTC.

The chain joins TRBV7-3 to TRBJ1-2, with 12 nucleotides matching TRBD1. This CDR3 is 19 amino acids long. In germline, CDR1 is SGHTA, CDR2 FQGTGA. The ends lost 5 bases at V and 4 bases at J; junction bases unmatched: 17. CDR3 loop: CASSLIPRDRGRGIYGYTF. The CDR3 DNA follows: TGTGCCAGCAGCCTAATACCCCGGGACAGGGGGCGCGGAATCTATGGCTACACCTTC.

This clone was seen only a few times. The DNA of the CDR3 is TGTGCCAGCAGCTTAACAGGTGGGCCCACTGAAGCTTTCTTT. Translating gives CASSLTGGPTEAFF. This sequence joins TRBV7-2 and TRBJ1-1, with D possibly matching TRBD1 (5 bases). Germline V gene lookup returns CDR1 SGHTA and CDR2 FQGNSA. The CDR3 length is 14 residues. With 2 bases removed from V and 4 bases from J, the gap between germline ends came to 11 bases.

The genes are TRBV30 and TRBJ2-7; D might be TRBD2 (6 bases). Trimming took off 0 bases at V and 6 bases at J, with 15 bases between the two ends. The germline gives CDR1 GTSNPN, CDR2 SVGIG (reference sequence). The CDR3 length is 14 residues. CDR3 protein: CAWSVGGFKGEQYF. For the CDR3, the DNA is TGTGCCTGGAGTGTCGGGGGTTTTAAAGGCGAGCAGTACTTC.